This T cell receptor (beta chain) was sequenced in a study of OX40 agonist ivuxolimab in advanced cancers. Study at large: Of mixed ages from about 23 to 79 and averaging around 60 years, the group was 65% to 85% male.

Study results and caveats: Among the least clonally expanded were partial responders at 0.1-3.0 mg/kg. The study did not work out the antigen specificity of the expanded peripheral T cells.

Clones were sequenced by immunoSEQ multiplex PCR, and TCRdb holds only the in-frame ones, with some missing. This table has about 40,000 clones, 70% to 80% appearing once. Concerning this clone itself: Its antigen is not identified.

The clonotype originates from an adult with an advanced solid tumor such as melanoma, head and neck, liver or kidney cancer. The input for sequencing was CD4+ or CD8+ T cells sorted from blood, taken in a trial of the OX40 agonist ivuxolimab.

The chain's CDR3 is CATTPGMGYGYTF. The DNA for the CDR3 is TGCGCCACCACGCCGGGCATGGGCTATGGCTACACCTTC. The chain recombines TRBV5-1 with TRBJ1-2; D uncertain. The CDR3 length is 13 residues. V shed 9 bases and J shed 4 bases, with 16 bases lying between them. Germline V gene data show CDR1 as SGHRS and CDR2 as YFSETQ.